Following are 23 T cell receptor beta chains from one sample sequenced in a study of T cell repertoires in cytomegalovirus infection. Each CDR3 protein gets one entry after TCRdb re-called the reads with MiXCR. The sample contains 560,000 or so distinct CDR3 sequences, approximately 15% of which appear only once. Sequenced input: CD8+ T cells from PBMCs. These receptors were obtained from a human donor in good health (CMV status not recorded). Some clones in this sample may be carry-over from other donors' samples.

The V and J genes are TRBV20-1 and TRBJ1-1; D is ambiguous. V was trimmed by 6 bases and J by 0 bases, leaving 14 bases between them. The CDR3 runs 14 residues. The germline gives CDR1 DFQATT, CDR2 SNEGSKA (reference sequence). CDR3 in DNA: TGCAGTGCCTTCAGGACCTCAATGAACACTGAAGCTTTCTTT. Translated: CSAFRTSMNTEAFF.

V usage is TRBV20-1 and J usage is TRBJ2-7; 10 nucleotides agree with TRBD1. With 0 bases clipped from V and 5 bases from J, the junction kept 4 bases outside the gene matches. CDR1 DFQATT and CDR2 SNEGSKA come from the germline V gene (reference sequence). This CDR3 is built from 14 residues. This CDR3 is CSARDRQGAHEQYF. The CDR3 DNA is TGCAGTGCTAGAGACAGACAGGGGGCCCACGAGCAGTACTTC.

In its sample, this clonotype was seen many times. CDR3 loop: CASSLELVAGSNTGELFF. For the CDR3, the DNA is TGCGCCAGCAGCCTCGAACTCGTCGCGGGCAGTAACACCGGGGAGCTGTTTTTT. The V call is TRBV5-1, the J call TRBJ2-2; perhaps TRBD2 as D (5 bases). This CDR3 is 18 amino acids long. V gave up 4 bases and J gave up 2 bases, with 21 bases separating them. Per the germline V gene, CDR1 is SGHRS and CDR2 is YFSETQ. Variable domain in full (rest from reference TRBV5-1 and TRBJ2-2): KAGVTQTPRYLIKTRGQQVTLSCSPISGHRSVSWYQQTPGQGLQFLFEYFSETQRNKGNFPGRFSGRQFSNSRSEMNVSTLELGDSALYLCASSLELVAGSNTGELFFGEGSRLTVL.

This clonotype was counted a few times. The rearrangement joins TRBV19 to TRBJ2-2; unclear D gene. CDR1 and CDR2 (germline): LNHDA, SQIVND (reference sequence). The CDR3 has 14 amino acids. The ends were cut back, 7 bases at V and 2 bases at J, with 11 bases in the middle. CDR3 coding DNA: TGTGCCAGTATCGGCTACCTCAACACCGGGGAGCTGTTTTTT. This sequence encodes CASIGYLNTGELFF.

This clonotype was counted only a few times. This sequence joins TRBV20-1 and TRBJ2-7, with TRBD1 matching 8 bases. J was trimmed by 4 bases and V by 2 bases; bases with no gene match: 4. The CDR3 extends over 13 amino acids. Per germline, CDR1 DFQATT and CDR2 SNEGSKA (reference sequence). CDR3 protein: CSARTDREYEQYF. The CDR3 nucleotides are TGCAGTGCTAGAACGGACAGGGAATACGAGCAGTACTTC.

In its sample, this clonotype was seen many times. The chain joins TRBV11-2 to TRBJ2-5, with a possible D match to TRBD2 (6 bases). The CDR3 length is 15 residues. Germline assignment: CDR1 SGHAT and CDR2 FQNNGV. V lost 5 bases, J lost 2 bases, and 15 bases lay in between. The CDR3 sequence: CASSPLPAGQETQYF. CDR3 sequence (DNA): TGTGCCAGCAGCCCCCTTCCCGCGGGACAAGAGACCCAGTACTTC.

This clonotype was observed a handful of times. The J gene is TRBJ2-1, the V gene TRBV5-1; D unresolved. V was trimmed by 1 base and J by 8 bases, leaving 10 bases between them. This CDR3 is built from 13 residues. The V gene's germline CDR1 is SGHRS and CDR2 YFSETQ. CDR3 DNA: TGCGCCAGCAGCTTGACAGCAACGGATGAGCAGTTCTTC. Its protein is CASSLTATDEQFF.

The genes are TRBV5-4 and TRBJ2-5; weak D call: TRBD2 (5 bases). Germline lookup yields CDR1 SGHNT and CDR2 YYREEE (reference sequence). There are 16 residues in the CDR3. Trimming left V 2 bases short and J 3 bases short, with 17 bases between. CDR3 loop: CASSFNPEGLEETQYF. DNA of the CDR3: TGTGCCAGCAGCTTCAACCCAGAGGGATTGGAAGAGACCCAGTACTTC.

This clonotype was counted only a few times. This rearrangement joins TRBV6-1 to TRBJ1-5; D ambiguous. CDR1 and CDR2 from the germline V gene are MNHNS and SASEGT. V was trimmed by 3 bases and J by 9 bases, leaving 9 bases between them. This CDR3 has 12 amino acids. The CDR3 here is CASSDGYVPQHF. CDR3 DNA: TGTGCCAGCAGTGACGGCTATGTGCCCCAGCATTTT.

This clonotype was picked up many times. The chain uses TRBV7-9 and TRBJ2-3; D is uncertain. This CDR3 has 14 residues. The germline V gene has CDR1 SEHNR and CDR2 FQNEAQ (reference sequence). V lost 5 bases to trimming and J lost 0 bases, with 9 bases between them. The CDR3 DNA reads TGTGCCAGCAGCCGACCGACTAGCACAGATACGCAGTATTTT. Translation gives CASSRPTSTDTQYF.

This clonotype was detected many times. This chain joins TRBV6-1 and TRBJ1-2; D is perhaps TRBD1 (5 bases). Germline assignment: CDR1 MNHNS and CDR2 SASEGT. This CDR3 is 16 amino acids long. V was clipped by 2 bases and J by 2 bases, with 15 bases between them. In DNA, the CDR3 is TGTGCCAGCAGTGAATGGGGACTAACGCAGAACTATGGCTACACCTTC. Translation gives CASSEWGLTQNYGYTF.

There are a few counts of this clonotype. The chain employs TRBV27 and TRBJ2-3, with TRBD2 matching over 11 bases. With V trimmed by 3 bases and J by 8 bases, 7 bases remained unmatched. This CDR3 spans 15 amino acids. Per germline, CDR1 MNHEY and CDR2 SMNVEV (reference sequence). The DNA of the CDR3 is TGTGCCAGCAGTTTTTGGACTAGCGGGCTCAGTACGCAGTATTTT. This sequence encodes CASSFWTSGLSTQYF.

The table lists this clonotype with many counts. The gene calls are TRBV27 and TRBJ2-5; D is perhaps TRBD2 (5 bases). The CDR3 totals 14 residues. Looked up from germline, CDR1 is MNHEY and CDR2 is SMNVEV (reference sequence). V lost 6 bases and J lost 0, with 11 bases in between. CDR3 in DNA: TGTGCCAGCAGCCTACGGGGTCACCAAGAGACCCAGTACTTC. Its translation is CASSLRGHQETQYF.

This clonotype was recorded many times. CDR3: CASRLRGGNTEAFF. CDR3 DNA: TGTGCCAGCAGGTTGAGGGGGGGCAACACTGAAGCTTTCTTT. The chain recombines TRBV28 with TRBJ1-1, with TRBD1 as a possible D gene (6 bases). Trimming stripped 6 bases from V and 2 bases from J, with 13 bases between. This CDR3 has 14 residues. Germline CDR1 and CDR2: MDHEN and SYDVKM.

This clonotype was picked up many times. The V and J genes are TRBV27 and TRBJ1-5; 7 nucleotides align to TRBD1. Looked up from germline, CDR1 is MNHEY and CDR2 is SMNVEV (reference sequence). The CDR3 has 14 amino acids. Losses at the gene ends were 8 bases for V and 1 base for J; bases not matched to a gene: 5. The CDR3 is CASHPGGSNQPQHF. In DNA, the CDR3 is TGTGCCAGCCATCCAGGGGGAAGCAATCAGCCCCAGCATTTT.

The chain is built from TRBV19 and TRBJ1-6, with D tentatively TRBD1 (6 bases). CDR1 LNHDA and CDR2 SQIVND come from the germline V gene (reference sequence). The CDR3 contains 15 residues. V lost 10 bases and J lost 5, with 18 bases in between. The CDR3 reads CATRGYRDNNSPLHF. The CDR3 DNA reads TGTGCCACTCGGGGGTACAGGGATAATAATTCACCCCTCCACTTT.

This clonotype was seen many times. This chain joins TRBV28 and TRBJ1-1; TRBD1 is a possible D gene (5 bases). The CDR3 has 17 residues. Germline CDR1 is MDHEN and CDR2 is SYDVKM. Trimming left V 5 bases short and J 7 bases short, with 26 bases between. Here the CDR3 reads CASSTELGHPSTREAFF. The CDR3 nucleotides read TGTGCCAGCAGTACCGAGCTAGGACACCCCTCAACTCGTGAAGCTTTCTTT.

This clonotype was detected a few times. The chain has TRBV13 and TRBJ2-5, with D possibly TRBD2 on 6 matching bases. Trimming took off 5 bases at V and 3 bases at J, with 10 bases between the two ends. The germline gives CDR1 PRHDT, CDR2 FYEKMQ (reference sequence). The CDR3 has 13 residues. CDR3 bases: TGTGCCAGCAGCCCTGGAGGGAAAGAGACCCAGTACTTC. Protein product: CASSPGGKETQYF.

The chain employs TRBV7-3 and TRBJ2-7, with D maybe TRBD2 (6 bases). CDR1 SGHTA and CDR2 FQGTGA come from the germline V gene. V was clipped by 0 bases and J by 12 bases, with 12 bases between them. The CDR3 is 12 amino acids. The CDR3 coding sequence is TGTGCCAGCAGCTTAACCGGAGGGGAGTTGTACTTC. Its protein product is CASSLTGGELYF.

Ten or more counts support this clonotype. The chain links TRBV10-3 to TRBJ1-2; D remains ambiguous. Trimming took off 7 bases at V and 1 base at J, with 19 bases between the two ends. The CDR3 runs 16 residues. The V gene's germline CDR1 is ENHRY and CDR2 SYGVKD. CDR3 nucleotides: TGTGCCATCACGAGCGGGGAAAGGACTAGTAACTATGGCTACACCTTC. Protein product: CAITSGERTSNYGYTF.

Comments on this clonotype: A much larger clone differs from this one at a single base, so this may be a read error. The chain has TRBV11-2 and TRBJ2-3; 7 bases map to TRBD2. CDR1 and CDR2 (germline): SGHAT, FQNNGV. The CDR3 totals 18 residues. CDR3 coding DNA: TGTGCCAGCAGCTCCCGCCCGAGTACGGCGGGGGTAACAGATACGCAGTGTTTT. Its translation: CASSSRPSTAGVTDTQCF.

The chain couples TRBV5-1 to TRBJ2-7; tentatively, D is TRBD1 or TRBD2 (5 bases each). The CDR3 contains 11 residues. The germline V gene encodes CDR1 SGHRS and CDR2 YFSETQ. Trimming cost V 10 bases and J 4 bases, with 12 bases left between them. DNA of the CDR3: TGCGCCTTGAGAGGGGCTTACGAGCAGTACTTC. Its translation: CALRGAYEQYF.

The sample holds many counts of this clonotype. The chain carries TRBV11-2 and TRBJ2-3; D possibly uses TRBD1 or TRBD2 (6 bases each). The V and J ends lost 6 bases and 5 bases respectively, with 12 bases between them. The length of the CDR3 is 13 residues. The germline V gene encodes CDR1 SGHAT and CDR2 FQNNGV. CDR3 nucleotides: TGTGCCAGCAGTCGGGGGCCAGGAGATACGCAGTATTTT. Translation gives CASSRGPGDTQYF.